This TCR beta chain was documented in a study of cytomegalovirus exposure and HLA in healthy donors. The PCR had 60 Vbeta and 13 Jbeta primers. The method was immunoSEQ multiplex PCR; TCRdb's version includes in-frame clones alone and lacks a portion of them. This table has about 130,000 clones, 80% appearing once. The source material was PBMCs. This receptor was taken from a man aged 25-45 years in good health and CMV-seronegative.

The CDR3, as DNA: TGCGCCAGCAGCCCACTGTTGGGGAGCTACGAGCAGTACTTC. Protein sequence: CASSPLLGSYEQYF. The rearrangement uses TRBV4-1 and TRBJ2-7, with D possibly TRBD2 on 5 matching bases. The V and J ends lost 4 bases and 3 bases respectively, with 13 bases between them. The germline V gene encodes CDR1 MGHRA and CDR2 YSYEKL. This CDR3 region has 14 residues.